Each of the 10 T cell receptor beta chains below was sequenced from the same sample in a study of cytomegalovirus exposure and HLA in healthy donors. With 60 Vbeta and 13 Jbeta primers, the PCR was carried out. The table came from immunoSEQ multiplex PCR; TCRdb's copy has only in-frame clones and leaves some out. Here the sample spans some 190,000 clones, 82% being singletons. Sequences were obtained from PBMCs. These TCRs come from a middle-aged man in good health and CMV-seronegative.

This clone was observed once. This chain uses TRBV30 with TRBJ1-1; 9 bases are a match to TRBD1. The trim removed 4 bases at V and 5 bases at J, leaving 2 bases unmatched. The CDR3 contains 12 residues. Germline CDR1 and CDR2: GTSNPN and SVGIG (reference sequence). The CDR3 reads CAWMDRGTEAFF. The CDR3 coding sequence is TGTGCCTGGATGGACAGGGGAACTGAAGCTTTCTTT.

The chain links TRBV28 to TRBJ2-7; D is unclear. The CDR3 contains 12 residues. Germline V gives CDR1 MDHEN, CDR2 SYDVKM. V was shortened by 2 bases and J by 4 bases, with 6 bases between the two germline ends. CDR3 protein: CASSLARYEQYF. For the CDR3, the DNA is TGTGCCAGCAGTTTAGCCCGGTACGAGCAGTACTTC.

This chain uses TRBV2 with TRBJ2-4; 7 bases align to TRBD2. The CDR3 runs to 14 residues. Germline trimming cut 5 bases from V and 6 bases from J; bases unmatched to any gene: 7. Germline CDR1 SNHLY, CDR2 FYNNEI. The CDR3 sequence is CASSLGGPGNIQYF. The CDR3 DNA reads TGTGCCAGCAGTCTGGGAGGGCCGGGAAACATTCAGTACTTC.

The sample holds one count of this clone. This CDR3 is CASSLAGTGNQPQHF. Written as DNA, the CDR3 is TGCGCCAGCAGCTTGGCAGGGACAGGGAATCAGCCCCAGCATTTT. The genes are TRBV5-1 and TRBJ1-5, with 9 bases aligning to TRBD1. This CDR3 contains 15 residues. The ends lost 0 bases at V and 4 bases at J; junction bases unmatched: 2. Per the germline V gene, CDR1 is SGHRS and CDR2 is YFSETQ.

The V and J genes are TRBV4-1 and TRBJ2-7; D is ambiguous. The V gene lost 3 bases and the J gene lost 4 bases, with 19 bases spanning the gap. The germline CDR1 and CDR2 sequences are MGHRA and YSYEKL. This CDR3 comprises 16 residues. The chain's CDR3 is CASSHLEARKTYEQYF. The CDR3 nucleotides are TGCGCCAGCAGCCACCTAGAGGCCAGAAAGACTTACGAGCAGTACTTC.

This CDR3 is CASSRGTGGDEQYF. As DNA, the CDR3 is TGCGCCAGCAGCCGCGGGACAGGGGGCGACGAGCAGTACTTC. The chain has TRBV5-1 and TRBJ2-7, with TRBD1 identical over 12 bases. With 4 bases clipped from V and 5 bases from J, the junction kept 4 bases outside the gene matches. The germline V gene encodes CDR1 SGHRS and CDR2 YFSETQ. This CDR3 is built from 14 residues.

The chain joins TRBV5-1 to TRBJ2-5, with D perhaps matching TRBD1 (6 bases). The CDR3 runs 13 residues. V shed 4 bases and J shed 2 bases, with 9 bases lying between them. From germline, CDR1 is SGHRS and CDR2 YFSETQ. The CDR3 sequence is CASSRGGQETQYF. For the CDR3, the DNA is TGCGCCAGCAGCCGAGGGGGTCAAGAGACCCAGTACTTC.

Only one count was recorded for this clone. The CDR3 DNA reads TGTGCCAGCAGCTTGGTGACGGCCCGGGGGGAGCAGTTCTTC. It specifies CASSLVTARGEQFF. V usage is TRBV5-6 and J usage is TRBJ2-1; D is possibly TRBD2 (6 bases). Germline CDR1 is SGHDT and CDR2 is YYEEEE. CDR3 length: 14 residues. The V gene lost 0 bases and the J gene lost 10 bases, with 14 bases spanning the gap.

The chain links TRBV6-6 to TRBJ1-2; D call uncertain. CDR3 length equals 12 residues. The germline V gene encodes CDR1 MNHNY and CDR2 SVGAGI (reference sequence). V lost 6 bases, J lost 7 bases, and 12 bases lay in between. CDR3 DNA: TGTGCCAGCAGCCGCGGAAATTCTGGCTACACCTTC. As protein: CASSRGNSGYTF.

CDR3 in DNA: TGTGCCAGCAGTCCCTCGACAGCTTTGAACACTGAAGCTTTCTTT. Its protein is CASSPSTALNTEAFF. The chain couples TRBV28 to TRBJ1-1; tentatively, D is TRBD1 (5 bases). Trimming removed 5 bases at V and 0 bases at J, with 13 bases between. CDR1 and CDR2 from the germline V gene are MDHEN and SYDVKM. The CDR3 consists of 15 residues.